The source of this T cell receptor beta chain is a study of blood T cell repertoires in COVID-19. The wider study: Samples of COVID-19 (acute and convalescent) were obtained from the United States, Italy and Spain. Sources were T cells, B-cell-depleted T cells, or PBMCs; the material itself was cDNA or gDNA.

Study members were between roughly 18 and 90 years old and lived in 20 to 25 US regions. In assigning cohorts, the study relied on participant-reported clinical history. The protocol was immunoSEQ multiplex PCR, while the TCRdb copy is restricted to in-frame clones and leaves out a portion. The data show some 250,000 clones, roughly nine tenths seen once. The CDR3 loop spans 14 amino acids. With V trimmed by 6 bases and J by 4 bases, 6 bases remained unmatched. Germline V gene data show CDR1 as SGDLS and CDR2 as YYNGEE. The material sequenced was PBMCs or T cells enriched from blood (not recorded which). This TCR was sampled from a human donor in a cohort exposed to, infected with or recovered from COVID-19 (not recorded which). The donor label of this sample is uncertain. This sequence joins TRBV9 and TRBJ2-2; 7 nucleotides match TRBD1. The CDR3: CASTDRVGTGELFF. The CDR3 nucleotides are TGTGCCAGCACCGACAGGGTAGGCACCGGGGAGCTGTTTTTT.